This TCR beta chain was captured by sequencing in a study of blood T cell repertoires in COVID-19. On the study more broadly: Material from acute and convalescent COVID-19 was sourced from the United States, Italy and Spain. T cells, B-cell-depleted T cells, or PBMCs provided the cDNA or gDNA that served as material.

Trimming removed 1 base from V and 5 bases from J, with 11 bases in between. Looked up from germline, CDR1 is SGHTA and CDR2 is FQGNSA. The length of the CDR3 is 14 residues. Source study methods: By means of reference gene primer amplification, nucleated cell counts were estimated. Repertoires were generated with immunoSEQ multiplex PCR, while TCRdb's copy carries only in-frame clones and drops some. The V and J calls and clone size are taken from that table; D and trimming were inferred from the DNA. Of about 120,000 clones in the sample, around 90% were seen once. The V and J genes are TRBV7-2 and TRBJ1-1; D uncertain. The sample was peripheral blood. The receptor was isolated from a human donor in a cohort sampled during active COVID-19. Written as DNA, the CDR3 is TGTGCCAGCAGCTTAGGCGGCACGGGGACTGAAGCTTTCTTT. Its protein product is CASSLGGTGTEAFF. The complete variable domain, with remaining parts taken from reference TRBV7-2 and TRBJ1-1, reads GAGVSQSPSNKVTEKGKDVELRCDPISGHTALYWYRQSLGQGLEFLIYFQGNSAPDKSGLPSDRFSAERTGGSVSTLTIQRTQQEDSAVYLCASSLGGTGTEAFFGQGTRLTVV.